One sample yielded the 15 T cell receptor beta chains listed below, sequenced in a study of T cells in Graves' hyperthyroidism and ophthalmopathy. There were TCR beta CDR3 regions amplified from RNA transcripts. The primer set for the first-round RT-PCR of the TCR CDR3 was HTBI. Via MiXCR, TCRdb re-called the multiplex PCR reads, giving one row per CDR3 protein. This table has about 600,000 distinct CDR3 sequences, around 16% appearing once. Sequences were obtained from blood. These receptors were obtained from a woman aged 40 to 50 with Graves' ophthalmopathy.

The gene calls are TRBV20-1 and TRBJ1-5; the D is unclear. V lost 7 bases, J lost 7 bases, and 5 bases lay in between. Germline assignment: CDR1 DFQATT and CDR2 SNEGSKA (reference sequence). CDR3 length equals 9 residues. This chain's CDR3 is CSERQPQHF. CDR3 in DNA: TGCAGTGAGCGACAGCCCCAGCATTTT.

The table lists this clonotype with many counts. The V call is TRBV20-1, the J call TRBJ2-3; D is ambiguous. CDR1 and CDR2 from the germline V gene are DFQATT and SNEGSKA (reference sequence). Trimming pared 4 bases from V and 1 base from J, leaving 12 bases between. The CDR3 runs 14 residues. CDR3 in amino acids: CSATSLDGTDTQYF. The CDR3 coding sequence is TGCAGTGCTACTTCCTTGGACGGCACAGATACGCAGTATTTT.

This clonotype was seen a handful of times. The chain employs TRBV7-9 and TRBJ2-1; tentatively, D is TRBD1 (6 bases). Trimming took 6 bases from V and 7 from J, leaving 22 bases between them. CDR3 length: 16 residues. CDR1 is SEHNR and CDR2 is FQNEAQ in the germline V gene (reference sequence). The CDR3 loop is CASRPPRGQPRNEQFF. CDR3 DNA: TGTGCCAGCAGGCCCCCTCGGGGACAACCCCGAAATGAGCAGTTCTTC.

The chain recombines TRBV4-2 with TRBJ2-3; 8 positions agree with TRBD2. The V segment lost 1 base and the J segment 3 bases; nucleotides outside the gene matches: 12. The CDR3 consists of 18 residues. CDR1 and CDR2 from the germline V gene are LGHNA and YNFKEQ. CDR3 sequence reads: CASSQAGGPGRRTDTQYF. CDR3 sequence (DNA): TGTGCCAGCAGCCAAGCGGGAGGGCCGGGTCGTAGAACAGATACGCAGTATTTT.

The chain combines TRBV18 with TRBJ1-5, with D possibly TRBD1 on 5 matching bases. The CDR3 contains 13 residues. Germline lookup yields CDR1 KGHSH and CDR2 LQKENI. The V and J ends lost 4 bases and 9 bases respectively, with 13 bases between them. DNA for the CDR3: TGTGCCAGCTCACGTTCGGGGGAAGGGCCCCAGCATTTT. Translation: CASSRSGEGPQHF.

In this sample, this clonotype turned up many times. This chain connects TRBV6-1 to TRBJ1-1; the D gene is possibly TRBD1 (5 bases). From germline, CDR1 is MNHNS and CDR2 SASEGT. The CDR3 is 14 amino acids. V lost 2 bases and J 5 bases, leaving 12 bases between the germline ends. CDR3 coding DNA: TGTGCCAGCAGTGAATATACAGGCAAGACTGAAGCTTTCTTT. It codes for CASSEYTGKTEAFF.

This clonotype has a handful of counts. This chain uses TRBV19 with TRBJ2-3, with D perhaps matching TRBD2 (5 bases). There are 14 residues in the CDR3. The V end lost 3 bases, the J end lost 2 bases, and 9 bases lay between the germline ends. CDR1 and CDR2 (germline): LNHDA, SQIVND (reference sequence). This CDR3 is CASSISRDTDTQYF. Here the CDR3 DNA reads TGTGCCAGTAGTATTTCCCGGGACACAGATACGCAGTATTTT. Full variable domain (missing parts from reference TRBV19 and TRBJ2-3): DGGITQSPKYLFRKEGQNVTLSCEQNLNHDAMYWYRQDPGQGLRLIYYSQIVNDFQKGDIAEGYSVSREKKESFPLTVTSAQKNPTAFYLCASSISRDTDTQYFGPGTRLTVL.

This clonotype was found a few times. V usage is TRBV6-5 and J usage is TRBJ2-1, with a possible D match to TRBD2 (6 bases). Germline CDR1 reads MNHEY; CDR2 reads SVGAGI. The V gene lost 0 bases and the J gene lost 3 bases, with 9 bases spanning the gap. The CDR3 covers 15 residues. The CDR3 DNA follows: TGTGCCAGCAGTTACTCTACGGGACTCTACAATGAGCAGTTCTTC. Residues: CASSYSTGLYNEQFF.

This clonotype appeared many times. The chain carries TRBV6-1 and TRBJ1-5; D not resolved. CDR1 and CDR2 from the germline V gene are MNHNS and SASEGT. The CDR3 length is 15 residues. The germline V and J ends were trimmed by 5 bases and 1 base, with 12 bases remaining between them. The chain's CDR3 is CASSLGKQSNQPQHF. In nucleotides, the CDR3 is TGTGCCAGCAGTCTGGGTAAACAGAGCAATCAGCCCCAGCATTTT.

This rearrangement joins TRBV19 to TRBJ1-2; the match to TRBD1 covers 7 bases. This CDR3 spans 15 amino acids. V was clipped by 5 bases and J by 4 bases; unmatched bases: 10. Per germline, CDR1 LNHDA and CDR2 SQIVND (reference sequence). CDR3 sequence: CASSPEGQRFYGYTF. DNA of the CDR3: TGTGCCAGTAGTCCCGAGGGACAGCGCTTCTATGGCTACACCTTC.

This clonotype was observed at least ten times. In DNA form, the CDR3 reads TGTGCCAGCAGTTCCCTCTTCCGCGGGGGCTCTAATGAGCAGTTCTTC. This codes for CASSSLFRGGSNEQFF. The genes are TRBV27 and TRBJ2-1; maybe TRBD2 (7 bases). Trimming cost V 4 bases and J 7 bases, with 20 bases left between them. Germline V gives CDR1 MNHEY, CDR2 SMNVEV (reference sequence). The CDR3 spans 16 residues.

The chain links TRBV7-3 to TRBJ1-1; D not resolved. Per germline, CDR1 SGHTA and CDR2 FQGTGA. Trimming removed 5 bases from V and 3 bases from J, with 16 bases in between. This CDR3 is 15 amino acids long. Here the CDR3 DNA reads TGTGCCAGCAGCCTTACTGGCACCACCGACACTGAAGCTTTCTTT. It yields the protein CASSLTGTTDTEAFF.

CDR3 coding DNA: TGCAGCGTTGAGGGCCTTGGGGGAGCAGATACGCAGTATTTT. This sequence encodes CSVEGLGGADTQYF. This sequence joins TRBV29-1 and TRBJ2-3; tentatively, D is TRBD1 or TRBD2 (5 bases each). Trimming shortened V by 3 bases and J by 4 bases, and 14 bases separated the two germline ends. Germline V CDR1 and CDR2: SQVTM, ANQGSEA. This CDR3 contains 14 residues.

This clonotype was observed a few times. The CDR3 nucleotides read TGTGCCATCAGTGAGTTGGCTAGCGGTCATCAAGAGACCCAGTACTTC. This gives the protein CAISELASGHQETQYF. The chain carries TRBV10-3 and TRBJ2-5; 7 bases are a match to TRBD2. Germline V gene lookup returns CDR1 ENHRY and CDR2 SYGVKD. The CDR3 is 16 residues long. The junction had 7 bases not matched to a gene; V was cut back by 1 base and J by 2 bases.

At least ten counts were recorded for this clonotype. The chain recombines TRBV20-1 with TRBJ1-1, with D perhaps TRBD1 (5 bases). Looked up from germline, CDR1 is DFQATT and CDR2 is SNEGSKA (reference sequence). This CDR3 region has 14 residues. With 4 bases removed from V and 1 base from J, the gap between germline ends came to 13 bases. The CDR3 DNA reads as TGCAGTGCTACACTTGGGACGCCGAACACTGAAGCTTTCTTT. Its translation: CSATLGTPNTEAFF.